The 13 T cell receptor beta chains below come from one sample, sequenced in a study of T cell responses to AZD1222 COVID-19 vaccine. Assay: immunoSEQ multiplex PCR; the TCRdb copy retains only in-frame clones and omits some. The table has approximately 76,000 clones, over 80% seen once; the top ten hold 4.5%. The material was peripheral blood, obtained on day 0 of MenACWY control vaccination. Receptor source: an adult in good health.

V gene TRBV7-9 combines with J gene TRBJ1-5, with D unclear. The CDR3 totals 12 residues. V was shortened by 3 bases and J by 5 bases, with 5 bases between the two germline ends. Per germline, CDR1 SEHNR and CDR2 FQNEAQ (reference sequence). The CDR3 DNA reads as TGTGCCAGCAGCTTTGGGGATCAGCCCCAGCATTTT. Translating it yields CASSFGDQPQHF. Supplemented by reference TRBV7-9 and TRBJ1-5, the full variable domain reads DTGVSQNPRHKITKRGQNVTFRCDPISEHNRLYWYRQTLGQGPEFLTYFQNEAQLEKSRLLSDRFSAERPKGSFSTLEIQRTEQGDSAMYLCASSFGDQPQHFGDGTRLSIL.

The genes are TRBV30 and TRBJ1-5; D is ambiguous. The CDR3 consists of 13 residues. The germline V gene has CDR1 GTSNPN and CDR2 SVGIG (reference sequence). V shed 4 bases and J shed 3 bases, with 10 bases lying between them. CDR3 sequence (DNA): TGTGCCTGGACTCACTCCCTCAATCAGCCCCAGCATTTT. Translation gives CAWTHSLNQPQHF.

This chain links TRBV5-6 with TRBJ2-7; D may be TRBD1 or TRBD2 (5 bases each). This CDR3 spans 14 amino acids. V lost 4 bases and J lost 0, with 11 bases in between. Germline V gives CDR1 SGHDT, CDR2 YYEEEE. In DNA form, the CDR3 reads TGTGCCAGCAGCCACTTTGGGGGCTCCTACGAGCAGTACTTC. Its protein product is CASSHFGGSYEQYF.

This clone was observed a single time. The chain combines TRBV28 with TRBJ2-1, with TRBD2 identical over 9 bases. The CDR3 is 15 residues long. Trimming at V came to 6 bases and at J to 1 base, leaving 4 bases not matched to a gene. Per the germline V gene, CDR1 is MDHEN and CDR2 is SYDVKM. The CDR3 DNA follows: TGTGCCAGCAGAGATAGCGGGGGTTCCTACAATGAGCAGTTCTTC. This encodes CASRDSGGSYNEQFF.

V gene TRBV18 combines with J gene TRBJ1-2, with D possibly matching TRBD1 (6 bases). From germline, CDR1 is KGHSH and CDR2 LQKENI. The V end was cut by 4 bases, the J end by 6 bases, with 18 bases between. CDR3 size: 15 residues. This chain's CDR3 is CASSLEAQGRNGYTF. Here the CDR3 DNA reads TGTGCCAGCTCACTGGAGGCCCAGGGGCGGAATGGCTACACCTTC.

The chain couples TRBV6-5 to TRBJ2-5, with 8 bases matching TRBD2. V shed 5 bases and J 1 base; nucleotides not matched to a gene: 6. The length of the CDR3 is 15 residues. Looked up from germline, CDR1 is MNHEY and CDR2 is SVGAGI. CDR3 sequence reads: CASSPPGGSQETQYF. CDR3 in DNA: TGTGCCAGCAGTCCCCCGGGGGGGTCCCAAGAGACCCAGTACTTC.

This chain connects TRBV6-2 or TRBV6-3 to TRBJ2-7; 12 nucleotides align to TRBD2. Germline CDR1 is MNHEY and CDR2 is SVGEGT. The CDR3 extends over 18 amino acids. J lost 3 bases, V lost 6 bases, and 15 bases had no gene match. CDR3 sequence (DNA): TGTGCCAGCAGCCCTCCCCCAAGACTAGCGGGAGTTCTCTACGAGCAGTACTTC. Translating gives CASSPPPRLAGVLYEQYF.

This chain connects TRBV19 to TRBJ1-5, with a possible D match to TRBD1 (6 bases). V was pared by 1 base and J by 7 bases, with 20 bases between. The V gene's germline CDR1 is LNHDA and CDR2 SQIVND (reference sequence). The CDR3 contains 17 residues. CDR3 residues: CASSIVLDSLTGQPQHF. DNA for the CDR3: TGTGCCAGTAGTATAGTGCTGGACAGCCTCACAGGCCAGCCCCAGCATTTT.

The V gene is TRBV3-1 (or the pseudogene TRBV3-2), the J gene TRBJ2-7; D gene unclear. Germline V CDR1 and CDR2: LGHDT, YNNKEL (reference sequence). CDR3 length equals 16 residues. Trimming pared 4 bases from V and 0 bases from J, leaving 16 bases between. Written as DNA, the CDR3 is TGTGCCAGCAGCCTAAACCTACGAAGAGGCTCCTACGAGCAGTACTTC. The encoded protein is CASSLNLRRGSYEQYF.

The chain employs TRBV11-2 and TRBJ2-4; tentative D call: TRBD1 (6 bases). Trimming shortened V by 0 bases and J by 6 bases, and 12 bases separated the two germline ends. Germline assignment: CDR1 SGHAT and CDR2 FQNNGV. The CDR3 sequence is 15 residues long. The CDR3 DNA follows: TGTGCCAGCAGCTTAGATCTACAGGGTAGAAACATTCAGTACTTC. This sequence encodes CASSLDLQGRNIQYF.

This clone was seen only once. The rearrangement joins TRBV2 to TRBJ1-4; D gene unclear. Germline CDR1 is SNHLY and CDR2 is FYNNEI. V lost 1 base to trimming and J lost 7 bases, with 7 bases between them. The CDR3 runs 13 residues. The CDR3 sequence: CASSEGYGEKLFF. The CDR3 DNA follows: TGTGCCAGCAGTGAAGGGTATGGTGAAAAACTGTTTTTT.

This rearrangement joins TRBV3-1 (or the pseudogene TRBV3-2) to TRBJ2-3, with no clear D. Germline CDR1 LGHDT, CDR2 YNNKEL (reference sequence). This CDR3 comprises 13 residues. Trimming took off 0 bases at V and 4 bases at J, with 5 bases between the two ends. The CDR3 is CASSQDRPDTQYF. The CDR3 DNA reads TGTGCCAGCAGCCAAGATAGGCCAGATACGCAGTATTTT.

In DNA, the CDR3 is TGTGCCAGCAGCTCATGGACAGGCCGGGGAGATACGCAGTATTTT. Protein product: CASSSWTGRGDTQYF. The V gene is TRBV5-5, the J gene TRBJ2-3, with 7 nucleotides matching TRBD1. Per the germline V gene, CDR1 is SGHKS and CDR2 is YYEKEE (reference sequence). The V segment lost 3 bases and the J segment 5 bases; nucleotides outside the gene matches: 9. The CDR3 totals 15 residues.